This is a list of T cell receptor beta chains from one sample in a study of T cells in Graves' hyperthyroidism and ophthalmopathy. TCRdb itself ran the multiplex PCR reads through MiXCR, one entry per CDR3 protein. This sample has some 500,000 distinct CDR3 sequences, with about 16% found just once. The sample consisted of blood. These receptors all come from a woman between 25 and 40 years old with Graves' ophthalmopathy. CDR3s include the opening cysteine and the closing phenylalanine or tryptophan. A D gene is named only where the DNA matches it firmly. Not every row has a clone size; where given, it reads once, few, many or a size class.

>TRBV4-2|-|TRBJ2-5|-
CASSQVLGQETQYF
TGTGCCAGCAGCCAAGTTTTAGGGCAAGAGACCCAGTACTTC
>TRBV6-1|few|TRBJ2-2|-
CATRAVPGELFF
TGTGCCACAAGGGCTGTCCCCGGGGAGCTGTTTTTT
>TRBV3-1|many|TRBJ1-4|-
CASSQEGGPNEKLFF
TGTGCCAGCAGCCAAGAAGGGGGACCTAATGAAAAACTGTTTTTT
>TRBV14|few|TRBJ1-1|-
CASSQDNSGQKNTEAFF
TGTGCCAGCAGCCAAGATAATAGCGGACAAAAGAACACTGAAGCTTTCTTT
>TRBV7-8|many|TRBJ2-1|TRBD1
CASSSGTAKSSYNEQFF
TGTGCCAGCAGCTCCGGGACAGCTAAGAGCTCCTACAATGAGCAGTTCTTC
>TRBV30|many|TRBJ1-5|-
CAWSLNGDQPQHF
TGTGCCTGGAGTTTGAACGGTGATCAGCCCCAGCATTTT
>TRBV4-1|few|TRBJ2-1|-
CASSQVGLSASSYNEQFF
TGCGCCAGCAGCCAAGTCGGGCTTAGCGCCAGCTCCTACAATGAGCAGTTCTTC
>TRBV7-3|few|TRBJ2-5|-
CASSHLGGLQETQYF
TGTGCCAGCAGCCACCTCGGGGGCCTCCAAGAGACCCAGTACTTC
>TRBV28|many|TRBJ2-1|TRBD2
CASSTFTSGSKNEQFF
TGTGCCAGCAGTACCTTCACTAGCGGGAGTAAGAATGAGCAGTTCTTC
>TRBV6-2/TRBV6-3|-|TRBJ2-7|TRBD2
CASSYSTSGKMFYEQYF
TGTGCCAGCAGTTACTCGACTAGCGGAAAAATGTTTTACGAGCAGTACTTC
>TRBV19|many|TRBJ1-1|-
CASSIGGPSEAFF
TGTGCCAGTAGTATCGGAGGTCCTTCTGAAGCTTTCTTT